One and the same sample provided the 19 T cell receptor beta chains below, sequenced in a study of cytomegalovirus exposure and HLA in healthy donors. This PCR relied on a set of 60 Vbeta primers and 13 Jbeta primers. The method was immunoSEQ multiplex PCR; TCRdb's version includes in-frame clones alone and lacks a portion of them. This table has some 92,000 clones, around 75% appearing once. The sample comprised PBMCs. All receptors derive from a young man in good health and CMV-seropositive.

The chain recombines TRBV5-1 with TRBJ2-7; D unclear. V dropped 4 bases and J dropped 5 bases, with 13 bases sitting between them. The CDR3 spans 13 residues. CDR1 SGHRS and CDR2 YFSETQ come from the germline V gene. The CDR3: CASSTTARNEQYF. In DNA, the CDR3 is TGCGCCAGCAGCACAACCGCGCGGAACGAGCAGTACTTC.

The V call is TRBV19, the J call TRBJ1-6, with TRBD1 matching over 7 bases. Trimming took 0 bases from V and 10 from J; bases not matched to a gene: 6. This CDR3 contains 15 residues. Germline V lookup: CDR1 LNHDA, CDR2 SQIVND (reference sequence). The CDR3 loop reads CASSIDTGVGSPLHF. CDR3 DNA sequence: TGTGCCAGTAGTATAGACACAGGGGTGGGATCACCCCTCCACTTT.

The chain carries TRBV2 and TRBJ1-3; TRBD1 is a possible D gene (6 bases). Trimming took off 8 bases at V and 0 bases at J, with 11 bases between the two ends. Germline V gene sequence: CDR1 SNHLY, CDR2 FYNNEI. This CDR3 spans 14 amino acids. CDR3 sequence reads: CASGVGGSGNTIYF. In DNA form, the CDR3 reads TGTGCCAGCGGGGTAGGGGGCTCTGGAAACACCATATATTTT.

Of note for this clone: Other DNA sequences of this sample code for an identical CDR3. The CDR3 is CASSLEGAGANVLTF. CDR3 bases: TGTGCCAGCAGCTTGGAGGGGGCAGGGGCCAACGTCCTGACTTTC. This chain links TRBV13 with TRBJ2-6; D perhaps matches TRBD1 (7 bases). Germline V lookup: CDR1 PRHDT, CDR2 FYEKMQ (reference sequence). There are 15 residues in the CDR3. V shed 3 bases and J shed 4 bases, with 10 bases lying between them.

The rearrangement joins TRBV19 to TRBJ1-2; TRBD1 is a possible D gene (6 bases). CDR1 and CDR2 from the germline V gene are LNHDA and SQIVND (reference sequence). Trimming left V 6 bases short and J 2 bases short, with 13 bases between. This CDR3 spans 14 amino acids. As DNA, the CDR3 is TGTGCCAGTAGCCCGGGACACAAAAACTATGGCTACACCTTC. Its protein product is CASSPGHKNYGYTF.

This clone was seen only a few times. The chain uses TRBV5-5 and TRBJ1-5; no clear D gene. CDR3 size: 13 residues. Germline V gives CDR1 SGHKS, CDR2 YYEKEE (reference sequence). V dropped 4 bases and J dropped 3 bases, with 8 bases sitting between them. The CDR3 DNA reads as TGTGCCAGCAGCGAGAGGCCCAATCAGCCCCAGCATTTT. Protein: CASSERPNQPQHF.

The chain carries TRBV25-1 and TRBJ2-7, with a tentative D call TRBD2 (6 bases). Germline V CDR1 and CDR2: MGHDK, SYGVNS. The CDR3 length is 16 residues. V was clipped by 6 bases and J by 0 bases, with 18 bases between them. CDR3 DNA sequence: TGTGCCAGCAGCGGGGCCAAAGGGAGGATCTCCTACGAGCAGTACTTC. Protein product: CASSGAKGRISYEQYF.

CDR3 DNA: TGTGCCAGCAGTGCGGCCAGGGACGAGCAGTACTTC. Translation gives CASSAARDEQYF. The chain couples TRBV2 to TRBJ2-7; D perhaps matches TRBD1 (5 bases). The CDR3 extends over 12 amino acids. Trimming stripped 4 bases from V and 5 bases from J, with 9 bases between. Germline V CDR1 and CDR2: SNHLY, FYNNEI.

This clone turned up a few times. V usage is TRBV29-1 and J usage is TRBJ2-7, with 7 bases matching TRBD2. The CDR3 runs 14 residues. J gave up 5 bases and V 8 bases, and 15 bases lay outside the gene matches. Germline CDR1 is SQVTM and CDR2 is ANQGSEA. The CDR3 DNA sequence: TGCAGCTTCACGCCGAGCGGCGGGGGAAACGAGCAGTACTTC. Its translation is CSFTPSGGGNEQYF.

The rearrangement links TRBV5-4 to TRBJ2-7, with 10 bases fitting TRBD2. J was trimmed by 1 base and V by 4 bases; bases with no gene match: 5. This CDR3 comprises 15 residues. The germline V gene has CDR1 SGHNT and CDR2 YYREEE (reference sequence). Here the CDR3 reads CASSLGTSASYEQYF. CDR3 DNA: TGTGCCAGCAGCCTAGGGACTAGCGCTTCCTACGAGCAGTACTTC. Full variable domain (outside the CDR3, taken from reference TRBV5-4 and TRBJ2-7): ETGVTQSPTHLIKTRGQQVTLRCSSQSGHNTVSWYQQALGQGPQFIFQYYREEENGRGNFPPRFSGLQFPNYSSELNVNALELDDSALYLCASSLGTSASYEQYFGPGTRLTVT.

The rearrangement uses TRBV4-2 and TRBJ1-3; D unresolved. CDR3 length: 19 residues. Germline-derived CDR1 and CDR2 are LGHNA and YNFKEQ. Trimming removed 4 bases from V and 2 bases from J, with 24 bases in between. The CDR3, as DNA: TGTGCCAGCAGCCTCGATTTTAAGAGGCGGATTACTGCTGGAAACACCATATATTTT. Translated, it gives CASSLDFKRRITAGNTIYF.

The chain uses TRBV19 and TRBJ2-7; D is possibly TRBD1 (6 bases). V lost 5 bases, J lost 1 base, and 12 bases lay in between. Per germline, CDR1 LNHDA and CDR2 SQIVND (reference sequence). This CDR3 has 14 amino acids. The CDR3 region is CASSRTVLSYEQYF. In DNA, the CDR3 is TGTGCCAGTAGTCGGACAGTGTTATCCTACGAGCAGTACTTC.

The V call is TRBV4-2, the J call TRBJ1-1; 8 positions agree with TRBD1. V was clipped by 3 bases and J by 0 bases; unmatched bases: 6. CDR1 is LGHNA and CDR2 is YNFKEQ in the germline V gene. CDR3 length equals 16 residues. DNA of the CDR3: TGTGCCAGCAGCCAGGACCGGGACAGGTTGAACACTGAAGCTTTCTTT. Protein sequence: CASSQDRDRLNTEAFF.

The chain carries TRBV19 and TRBJ2-7, with TRBD1 matching over 7 bases. The CDR3 runs 15 residues. The V and J ends lost 3 bases and 2 bases, in that order; junction bases with no gene match: 7. Germline V gene lookup returns CDR1 LNHDA and CDR2 SQIVND (reference sequence). CDR3 DNA: TGTGCCAGTAGTATCTCTGGGCAGGGGGCCTACGAGCAGTACTTC. This encodes CASSISGQGAYEQYF.

V is TRBV7-6 and J is TRBJ1-1; the match to TRBD1 covers 8 bases. The germline V gene has CDR1 SGHVS and CDR2 FNYEAQ. Trimming took 1 base from V and 4 from J; bases not matched to a gene: 2. This CDR3 comprises 14 residues. The CDR3 sequence: CASSLGGTGTEAFF. The CDR3 DNA sequence: TGTGCCAGCAGCTTAGGCGGGACAGGCACTGAAGCTTTCTTT.

The J gene is TRBJ1-1, the V gene TRBV6-4; the D gene is possibly TRBD1 (6 bases). CDR1 and CDR2 from the germline V gene are MRHNA and SNTAGT. The V end was cut by 0 bases, the J end by 8 bases, with 10 bases between. The CDR3 is made up of 13 amino acids. CDR3 nucleotides: TGTGCCAGCAGTGACTCGATTGGGGGCGAAGCTTTCTTT. The encoded protein is CASSDSIGGEAFF.

The J gene is TRBJ1-6, the V gene TRBV30; D might be TRBD1 (6 bases). This CDR3 region has 13 residues. The V end was cut by 1 base, the J end by 10 bases, with 11 bases between. Looked up from germline, CDR1 is GTSNPN and CDR2 is SVGIG (reference sequence). For the CDR3, the DNA is TGTGCCTGGAGTGGGACAGCTCAATCACCCCTCCACTTT. This sequence encodes CAWSGTAQSPLHF. The full variable domain, completed using reference TRBV30 and TRBJ1-6, is SQTIHQWPATLVQPVGSPLSLECTVEGTSNPNLYWYRQAAGRGLQLLFYSVGIGQISSEVPQNLSASRPQDRQFILSSKKLLLSDSGFYLCAWSGTAQSPLHFGNGTRLTVT.

The rearrangement links TRBV5-1 to TRBJ1-4; 9 nucleotides agree with TRBD1. The CDR3 length is 17 residues. The germline V gene encodes CDR1 SGHRS and CDR2 YFSETQ. V was pared by 4 bases and J by 5 bases, with 12 bases of the junction left unmatched. CDR3 protein: CASSKPGQGPENEKLFF. The CDR3 DNA reads TGCGCCAGCAGCAAACCGGGACAGGGACCGGAAAATGAAAAACTGTTTTTT.

This chain uses TRBV7-8 with TRBJ2-1; D is unclear. Germline V lookup: CDR1 SGHVS, CDR2 FQNEAQ. This CDR3 comprises 13 residues. The V end lost 1 base, the J end lost 9 bases, and 10 bases lay between the germline ends. The CDR3 sequence is CASSLDPSSEQFF. Written as DNA, the CDR3 is TGTGCCAGCAGCTTAGATCCGTCCAGTGAGCAGTTCTTC.